This T cell receptor beta chain appears in the sequencing data of a study of control samples from healthy donors and cancer patients. V lost 3 bases and J 0 bases, leaving 8 bases between the germline ends. CDR3 length: 14 residues. Germline V CDR1 and CDR2: SGHRS, YFSETQ. The repertoire was sequenced with immunoSEQ multiplex PCR; TCRdb's copy has only in-frame clones and lacks some. There are some 140,000 clones in the sample; roughly 94% occur only once, and 11% to 15% lies in the top ten. The chain joins TRBV5-1 to TRBJ2-3; no firm D call. The receptor comes from a man in his 60s with colorectal cancer. The sequenced material came from PBMCs. The CDR3 DNA reads TGCGCCAGCAGCTCAGTCGCTAGCACAGATACGCAGTATTTT. Translated, it gives CASSSVASTDTQYF.